Listed below are T cell receptor beta chains from one sample, sequenced in a study of OX40 agonist ivuxolimab in advanced cancers. Sequenced by immunoSEQ multiplex PCR; TCRdb stores in-frame clones only, minus some. Here the sample spans 50,000 to 70,000 clones, 88% being singletons. The material sequenced was CD4+ or CD8+ T cells sorted from blood, taken in a trial of the OX40 agonist ivuxolimab. The receptors shown here come from an adult with an advanced solid tumor such as melanoma, head and neck, liver or kidney cancer. The CDR3 runs from the conserved cysteine through the conserved F or W. D genes are given only for firm matches. Clone size is not always given. Where it is, it says once, few, many or a class for expanded clones.

clone size: -
V gene: TRBV6-5
J gene: TRBJ1-2
D gene: -
CDR3 DNA: TGTGCCAGCAGTCAAGGAGGGAATGGCTACACCTTC
CDR3 protein: CASSQGGNGYTF

clone size: -
V gene: TRBV11-3
J gene: TRBJ2-1
D gene: -
CDR3 DNA: TGTGCCAGTAGTCGTGGGATCTACAATGAGCAGTTCTTC
CDR3 protein: CASSRGIYNEQFF

clone size: medium-sized
V gene: TRBV19
J gene: TRBJ1-1
D gene: TRBD1
CDR3 DNA: TGTGCCAGTATACAGGGGGAGCTGAACACTGAAGCTTTCTTT
CDR3 protein: CASIQGELNTEAFF

clone size: -
V gene: TRBV28
J gene: TRBJ1-4
D gene: -
CDR3 DNA: TGTGCCAGCAGTTTATCGGGGACTTGGGCTGAAAAACTGTTTTTT
CDR3 protein: CASSLSGTWAEKLFF

clone size: -
V gene: TRBV7-3
J gene: TRBJ1-1
D gene: -
CDR3 DNA: TGTGCCAGCAGGAAATTAAGGCGCTTGAACACTGAAGCTTTCTTT
CDR3 protein: CASRKLRRLNTEAFF

clone size: -
V gene: TRBV2
J gene: TRBJ2-5
D gene: -
CDR3 DNA: TGTGCCAGCAGTGAATTTGGACTACAAGAGACCCAGTACTTC
CDR3 protein: CASSEFGLQETQYF

clone size: few
V gene: TRBV4-1
J gene: TRBJ1-5
D gene: -
CDR3 DNA: TGCGCCAGCAGCCAGGGACCTTCCGAACCCCAGCATTTT
CDR3 protein: CASSQGPSEPQHF

clone size: -
V gene: TRBV28
J gene: TRBJ2-1
D gene: TRBD2
CDR3 DNA: TGTGCCAGCAGCACTAGCGGGGGATACTACAATGAGCAGTTCTTC
CDR3 protein: CASSTSGGYYNEQFF

clone size: -
V gene: TRBV9
J gene: TRBJ2-7
D gene: -
CDR3 DNA: TGTGCCAGCAGCACTTCAGGGTCTTTCTACGAGCAGTACTTC
CDR3 protein: CASSTSGSFYEQYF

clone size: -
V gene: TRBV19
J gene: TRBJ2-7
D gene: -
CDR3 DNA: TGTGCCAGTAGTATCCGCCTGGCCACCTACGAGCAGTACTTC
CDR3 protein: CASSIRLATYEQYF

clone size: -
V gene: TRBV15
J gene: TRBJ1-4
D gene: -
CDR3 DNA: TGTGCCACCAGCACGGAGCTTAATGAAAAACTGTTTTTT
CDR3 protein: CATSTELNEKLFF

clone size: -
V gene: TRBV27
J gene: TRBJ1-2
D gene: TRBD1
CDR3 DNA: TGTGCCAGCAGTTTCAGTCGGACAGGTTATGGCTACACCTTC
CDR3 protein: CASSFSRTGYGYTF

clone size: -
V gene: TRBV6-1
J gene: TRBJ1-3
D gene: -
CDR3 DNA: TGTGCCAGCAGTGAAGCCGGAGGACCCCCATATTTT
CDR3 protein: CASSEAGGPPYF

clone size: -
V gene: TRBV7-9
J gene: TRBJ2-3
D gene: -
CDR3 DNA: TGTGCCAGCAGCTTAGGGACTCCCAGCGCGCAGTATTTT
CDR3 protein: CASSLGTPSAQYF

clone size: -
V gene: TRBV5-8
J gene: TRBJ1-1
D gene: -
CDR3 DNA: TGTGCCAGCAGCAACTGGGACTGGGGCACTGAAGCTTTCTTT
CDR3 protein: CASSNWDWGTEAFF

clone size: once
V gene: TRBV6-1
J gene: TRBJ2-1
D gene: TRBD2
CDR3 DNA: TGTGCCAGCAGTGAGGTAGCGGGGGGGCTATACAATGAGCAGTTCTTC
CDR3 protein: CASSEVAGGLYNEQFF

clone size: -
V gene: TRBV7-2
J gene: TRBJ2-5
D gene: TRBD2
CDR3 DNA: TGTGCCAGCAGCTTACTACTAGCGGGAGTGCTAGTGACCCAGTACTTC
CDR3 protein: CASSLLLAGVLVTQYF

clone size: -
V gene: TRBV4-3
J gene: TRBJ2-7
D gene: TRBD1
CDR3 DNA: TGCGCCAGCAGCCAAGATCGGGACAGCTCCTACGAGCAGTACTTC
CDR3 protein: CASSQDRDSSYEQYF

clone size: -
V gene: TRBV15
J gene: TRBJ2-7
D gene: TRBD2
CDR3 DNA: TGTGCCACCAGCAGAGACCGGGGACTAGGCTACGAGCAGTACTTC
CDR3 protein: CATSRDRGLGYEQYF

clone size: -
V gene: TRBV6-5
J gene: TRBJ1-6
D gene: -
CDR3 DNA: TGTGCCAGCGGACCGGAAGAAACCCTATCACCCCTCCACTTT
CDR3 protein: CASGPEETLSPLHF

clone size: -
V gene: TRBV19
J gene: TRBJ1-6
D gene: -
CDR3 DNA: TGTGCCAGTAGTATTTCTCCCTATTCACCCCTCCACTTT
CDR3 protein: CASSISPYSPLHF

clone size: -
V gene: TRBV27
J gene: TRBJ2-7
D gene: -
CDR3 DNA: TGTGCCAGCAGCGACGGTCTGAGGGAGCAGTACTTC
CDR3 protein: CASSDGLREQYF

clone size: once
V gene: TRBV6-5
J gene: TRBJ2-7
D gene: -
CDR3 DNA: TGTGCCAGCAGTTACTCCCAGGGGGGGGACGAGCAGTACTTC
CDR3 protein: CASSYSQGGDEQYF

clone size: once
V gene: TRBV9
J gene: TRBJ2-3
D gene: -
CDR3 DNA: TGTGCCAGCAGCCGGAGGTCCACAGATACGCAGTATTTT
CDR3 protein: CASSRRSTDTQYF

clone size: -
V gene: TRBV7-2
J gene: TRBJ2-5
D gene: -
CDR3 DNA: TGTGCCAGCAGCTTAGCGGGGGCTGGGTACCAAGAGACCCAGTACTTC
CDR3 protein: CASSLAGAGYQETQYF

clone size: -
V gene: TRBV19
J gene: TRBJ2-2
D gene: -
CDR3 DNA: TGTGCCAGTAGTAGGGATGCCGGGGAGCTGTTTTTT
CDR3 protein: CASSRDAGELFF

clone size: -
V gene: TRBV5-6
J gene: TRBJ1-1
D gene: -
CDR3 DNA: TGTGCCAGCAGCTTTCGGGGTAAGTCTGAAGCTTTCTTT
CDR3 protein: CASSFRGKSEAFF

clone size: once
V gene: TRBV5-1
J gene: TRBJ2-6
D gene: -
CDR3 DNA: TGCGCCAGCAGCTTTAGAGGGCAACAGGACTCTGGGGCCAACGTCCTGACTTTC
CDR3 protein: CASSFRGQQDSGANVLTF

clone size: -
V gene: TRBV9
J gene: TRBJ2-3
D gene: -
CDR3 DNA: TGTGCCAGCAGCGATCCTCTAGAAACATCGGATACGCAGTATTTT
CDR3 protein: CASSDPLETSDTQYF

clone size: -
V gene: TRBV5-1
J gene: TRBJ2-2
D gene: TRBD1
CDR3 DNA: TGCGCCAGCGGACAGGGGAGCACCGGGGAGCTGTTTTTT
CDR3 protein: CASGQGSTGELFF

clone size: -
V gene: TRBV27
J gene: TRBJ2-7
D gene: TRBD1
CDR3 DNA: TGTGCCAGCAGCCGGGACAGCTTTAAACAGTACTTC
CDR3 protein: CASSRDSFKQYF

clone size: -
V gene: TRBV15
J gene: TRBJ1-6
D gene: -
CDR3 DNA: TGTGCCACCAGCATCAGCGTTAATTCACCCCTCCACTTT
CDR3 protein: CATSISVNSPLHF

clone size: -
V gene: TRBV7-9
J gene: TRBJ2-5
D gene: TRBD1
CDR3 DNA: TGTGCCAGCAGCTTCGACAGGGCCCAAGAGACCCAGTACTTC
CDR3 protein: CASSFDRAQETQYF

clone size: -
V gene: TRBV5-1
J gene: TRBJ2-2
D gene: -
CDR3 DNA: TGCGCCAGCAGCCCCGCCCAGGGGACCGGGGAGCTGTTTTTT
CDR3 protein: CASSPAQGTGELFF

clone size: -
V gene: TRBV11-2
J gene: TRBJ2-1
D gene: -
CDR3 DNA: TGTGCCAGCAGTCTCGGGAAAATGCAGTTCTTC
CDR3 protein: CASSLGKMQFF

clone size: few
V gene: TRBV7-9
J gene: TRBJ1-1
D gene: -
CDR3 DNA: TGTGCCAGCAGCCCAAAGATCGCGAGCACTGAAGCTTTCTTT
CDR3 protein: CASSPKIASTEAFF

clone size: -
V gene: TRBV5-4
J gene: TRBJ1-2
D gene: -
CDR3 DNA: TGTGCCATCCCTTGGGGGTACTCTGGCTACACCTTC
CDR3 protein: CAIPWGYSGYTF

clone size: -
V gene: TRBV5-1
J gene: TRBJ2-2
D gene: -
CDR3 DNA: TGCGCCAGCTCCGCGGGGCTGACCGGGGAGCTGTTTTTT
CDR3 protein: CASSAGLTGELFF

clone size: -
V gene: TRBV6-1
J gene: TRBJ2-5
D gene: -
CDR3 DNA: TGTGCCAGCAGTGAAGAAAAGACATACTGGACCCAGTACTTC
CDR3 protein: CASSEEKTYWTQYF

clone size: -
V gene: TRBV7-9
J gene: TRBJ2-7
D gene: -
CDR3 DNA: TGTGCCAGCAATCTGAACCCGCCCTCCTCCACCTTCTACGAGCAGTACTTC
CDR3 protein: CASNLNPPSSTFYEQYF

clone size: -
V gene: TRBV7-3
J gene: TRBJ2-3
D gene: -
CDR3 DNA: TGTGCCAGCAGCTTAAGTGGAAGCACAGATACGCAGTATTTT
CDR3 protein: CASSLSGSTDTQYF